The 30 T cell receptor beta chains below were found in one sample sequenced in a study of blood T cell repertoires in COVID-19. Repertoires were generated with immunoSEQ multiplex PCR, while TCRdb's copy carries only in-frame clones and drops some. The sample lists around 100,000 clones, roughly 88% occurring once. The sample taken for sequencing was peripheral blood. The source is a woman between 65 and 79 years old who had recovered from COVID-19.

CDR3 sequence (DNA): TGTGCCAGCAGCTTTTTTATTACTTCATTTTACGAGCAGTACTTC. Translation gives CASSFFITSFYEQYF. This rearrangement joins TRBV7-2 to TRBJ2-7; D gene unclear. The germline CDR1 and CDR2 sequences are SGHTA and FQGNSA. CDR3 length: 15 amino acids. V was trimmed by 3 bases and J by 4 bases, leaving 16 bases between them.

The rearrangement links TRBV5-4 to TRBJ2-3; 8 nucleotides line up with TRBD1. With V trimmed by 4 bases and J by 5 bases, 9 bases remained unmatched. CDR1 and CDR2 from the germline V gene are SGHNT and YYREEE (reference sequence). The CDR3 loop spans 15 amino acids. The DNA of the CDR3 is TGTGCCAGCAGCCCCACCAGGGGGCCGGGAGATACGCAGTATTTT. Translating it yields CASSPTRGPGDTQYF.

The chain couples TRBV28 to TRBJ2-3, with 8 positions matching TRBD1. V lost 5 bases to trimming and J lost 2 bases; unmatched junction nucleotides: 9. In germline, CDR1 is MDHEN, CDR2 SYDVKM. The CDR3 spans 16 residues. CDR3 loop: CASSPHPGQVTDTQYF. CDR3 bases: TGTGCCAGCAGTCCGCATCCGGGACAGGTCACAGATACGCAGTATTTT.

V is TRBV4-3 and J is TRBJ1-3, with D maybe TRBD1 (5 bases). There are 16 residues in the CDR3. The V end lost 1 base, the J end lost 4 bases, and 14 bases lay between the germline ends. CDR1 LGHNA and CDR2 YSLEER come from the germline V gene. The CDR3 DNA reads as TGCGCCAGCAGCCAAGGATTGACAAGGGGCGGAAACACCATATATTTT. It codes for CASSQGLTRGGNTIYF.

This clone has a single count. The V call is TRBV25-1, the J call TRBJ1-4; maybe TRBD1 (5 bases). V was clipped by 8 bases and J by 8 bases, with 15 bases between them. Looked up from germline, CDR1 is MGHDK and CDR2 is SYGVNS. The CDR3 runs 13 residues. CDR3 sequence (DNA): TGTGCCAGCCGACGGGGGGGGAGAGAAAAACTGTTTTTT. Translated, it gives CASRRGGREKLFF.

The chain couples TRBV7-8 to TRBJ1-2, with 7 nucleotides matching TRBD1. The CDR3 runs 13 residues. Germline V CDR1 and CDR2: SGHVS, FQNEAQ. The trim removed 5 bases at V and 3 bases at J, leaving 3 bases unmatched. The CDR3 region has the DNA TGTGCCAGCAGCCTCGGGACAGACTATGGCTACACCTTC. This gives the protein CASSLGTDYGYTF.

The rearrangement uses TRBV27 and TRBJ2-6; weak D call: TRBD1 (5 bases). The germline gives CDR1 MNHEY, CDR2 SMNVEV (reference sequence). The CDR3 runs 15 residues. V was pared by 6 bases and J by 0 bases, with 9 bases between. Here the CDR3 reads CASSSQGSGANVLTF. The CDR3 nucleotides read TGTGCCAGCAGCTCTCAGGGCTCTGGGGCCAACGTCCTGACTTTC.

The CDR3 region has the DNA TGTGCCAGCAGTCAACCACAGGGTTTGGTACAGCCCCAGCATTTT. It yields the protein CASSQPQGLVQPQHF. The chain combines TRBV28 with TRBJ1-5; TRBD1 might be the D (6 bases). Germline CDR1 is MDHEN and CDR2 is SYDVKM. Deletions cut 5 bases from V and 7 bases from J, with 18 bases between. The CDR3 consists of 15 residues.

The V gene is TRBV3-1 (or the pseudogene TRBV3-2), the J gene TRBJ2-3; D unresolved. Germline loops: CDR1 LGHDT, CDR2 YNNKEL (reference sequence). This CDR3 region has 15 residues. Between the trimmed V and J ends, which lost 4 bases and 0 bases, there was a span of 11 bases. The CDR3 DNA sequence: TGTGCCAGCAGCCCGCAGGCAGAAAGCACAGATACGCAGTATTTT. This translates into CASSPQAESTDTQYF.

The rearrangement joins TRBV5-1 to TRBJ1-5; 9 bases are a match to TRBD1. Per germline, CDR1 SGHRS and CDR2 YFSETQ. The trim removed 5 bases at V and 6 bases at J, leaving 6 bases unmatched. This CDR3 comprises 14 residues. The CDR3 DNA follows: TGCGCCAGCAGTCCGGACAGGGGTACTCAGCCCCAGCATTTT. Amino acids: CASSPDRGTQPQHF.

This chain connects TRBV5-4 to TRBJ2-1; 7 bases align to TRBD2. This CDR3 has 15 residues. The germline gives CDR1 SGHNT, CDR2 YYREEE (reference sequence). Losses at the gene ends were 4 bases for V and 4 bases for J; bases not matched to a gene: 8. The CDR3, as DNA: TGTGCCAGCAGCCCCATTGGCGGGAGTTACAATGAGCAGTTCTTC. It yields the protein CASSPIGGSYNEQFF. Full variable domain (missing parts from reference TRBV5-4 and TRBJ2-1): ETGVTQSPTHLIKTRGQQVTLRCSSQSGHNTVSWYQQALGQGPQFIFQYYREEENGRGNFPPRFSGLQFPNYSSELNVNALELDDSALYLCASSPIGGSYNEQFFGPGTRLTVL.

CDR3 region: CASSLLAFNYGYTF. CDR3 in DNA: TGTGCCAGCAGTTTACTGGCTTTCAACTATGGCTACACCTTC. The chain has TRBV28 and TRBJ1-2; D call uncertain. The CDR3 loop spans 14 amino acids. Trimming stripped 2 bases from V and 2 bases from J, with 9 bases between. From germline, CDR1 is MDHEN and CDR2 SYDVKM.

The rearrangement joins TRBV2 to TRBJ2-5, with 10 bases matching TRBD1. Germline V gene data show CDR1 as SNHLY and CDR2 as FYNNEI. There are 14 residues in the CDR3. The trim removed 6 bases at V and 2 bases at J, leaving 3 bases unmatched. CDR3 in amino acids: CASRDRGLQETQYF. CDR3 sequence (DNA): TGTGCCAGCAGGGACAGGGGGTTGCAAGAGACCCAGTACTTC. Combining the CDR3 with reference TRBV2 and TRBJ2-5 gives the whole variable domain EPEVTQTPSHQVTQMGQEVILRCVPISNHLYFYWYRQILGQKVEFLVSFYNNEISEKSEIFDDQFSVERPDGSNFTLKIRSTKLEDSAMYFCASRDRGLQETQYFGPGTRLLVL.

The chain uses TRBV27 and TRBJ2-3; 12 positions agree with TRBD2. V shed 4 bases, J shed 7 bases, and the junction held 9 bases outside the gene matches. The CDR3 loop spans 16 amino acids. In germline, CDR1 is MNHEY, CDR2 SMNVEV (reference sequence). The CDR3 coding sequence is TGTGCCAGCAGTTCCCCTGCTAGCGGGGGGGCCCATACGCAGTATTTT. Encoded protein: CASSSPASGGAHTQYF.

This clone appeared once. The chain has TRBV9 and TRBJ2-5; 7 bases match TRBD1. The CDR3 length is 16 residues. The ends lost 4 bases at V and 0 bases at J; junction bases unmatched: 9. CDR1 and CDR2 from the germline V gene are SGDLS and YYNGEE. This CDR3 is CASSPQGLVYQETQYF. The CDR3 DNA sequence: TGTGCCAGCAGCCCACAGGGGTTGGTGTACCAAGAGACCCAGTACTTC.

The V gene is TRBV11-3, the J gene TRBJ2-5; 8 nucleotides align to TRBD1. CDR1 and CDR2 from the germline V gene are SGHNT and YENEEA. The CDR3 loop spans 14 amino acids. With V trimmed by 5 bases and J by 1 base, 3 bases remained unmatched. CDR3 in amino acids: CASSPGTGQETQYF. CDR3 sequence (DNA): TGTGCCAGCAGCCCCGGGACAGGCCAAGAGACCCAGTACTTC. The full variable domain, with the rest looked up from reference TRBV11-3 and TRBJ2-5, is EAGVVQSPRYKIIEKKQPVAFWCNPISGHNTLYWYLQNLGQGPELLIRYENEEAVDDSQLPKDRFSAERLKGVDSTLKIQPAELGDSAVYLCASSPGTGQETQYFGPGTRLLVL.

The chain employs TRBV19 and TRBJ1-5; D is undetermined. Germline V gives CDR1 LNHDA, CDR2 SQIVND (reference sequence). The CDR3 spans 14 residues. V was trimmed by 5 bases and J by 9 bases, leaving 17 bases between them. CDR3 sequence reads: CASSPAGGYWPQHF. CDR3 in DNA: TGTGCCAGTAGTCCTGCCGGCGGGTATTGGCCCCAGCATTTT.

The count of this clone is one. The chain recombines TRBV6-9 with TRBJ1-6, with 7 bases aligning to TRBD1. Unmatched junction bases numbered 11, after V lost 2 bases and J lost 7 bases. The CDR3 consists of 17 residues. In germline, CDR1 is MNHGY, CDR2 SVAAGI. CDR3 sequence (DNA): TGTGCCAGCAGTTATATTCGAGGGACAGTTAAGAATTCACCCCTCCACTTT. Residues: CASSYIRGTVKNSPLHF.

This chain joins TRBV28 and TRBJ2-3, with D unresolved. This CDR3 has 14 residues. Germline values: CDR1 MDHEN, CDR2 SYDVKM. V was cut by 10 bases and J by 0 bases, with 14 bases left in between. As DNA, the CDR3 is TGTGCCACCCTTAAGGCAGGAAGCACAGATACGCAGTATTTT. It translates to CATLKAGSTDTQYF.

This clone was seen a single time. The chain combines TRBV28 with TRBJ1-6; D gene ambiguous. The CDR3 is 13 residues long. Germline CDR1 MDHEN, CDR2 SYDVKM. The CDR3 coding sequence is TGTGCGGGCAAGGGAGTTAGTTCAGTACCCCTCCACTTT. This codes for CAGKGVSSVPLHF.

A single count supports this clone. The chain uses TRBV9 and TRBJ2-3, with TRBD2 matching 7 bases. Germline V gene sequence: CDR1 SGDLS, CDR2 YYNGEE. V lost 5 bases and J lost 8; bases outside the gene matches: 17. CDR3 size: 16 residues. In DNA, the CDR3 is TGTGCCAGCAGGCAGGCGATAGTGGCGGGGGAGGGTACGCAGTATTTT. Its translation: CASRQAIVAGEGTQYF.

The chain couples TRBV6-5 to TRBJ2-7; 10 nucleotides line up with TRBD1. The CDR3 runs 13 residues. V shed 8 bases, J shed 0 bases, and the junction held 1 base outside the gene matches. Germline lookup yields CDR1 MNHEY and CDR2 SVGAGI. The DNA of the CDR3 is TGTGCCAGCCGGACAGGGGGCTCCTACGAGCAGTACTTC. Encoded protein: CASRTGGSYEQYF.

DNA for the CDR3: TGTGCCAGCAGTTTCGAAGGACAGGGGTACAATGAGCAGTTCTTC. It specifies CASSFEGQGYNEQFF. This chain connects TRBV28 to TRBJ2-1, with 9 bases that match TRBD1. J lost 4 bases, V lost 3 bases, and 4 bases had no gene match. CDR1 MDHEN and CDR2 SYDVKM come from the germline V gene. This CDR3 contains 15 residues.

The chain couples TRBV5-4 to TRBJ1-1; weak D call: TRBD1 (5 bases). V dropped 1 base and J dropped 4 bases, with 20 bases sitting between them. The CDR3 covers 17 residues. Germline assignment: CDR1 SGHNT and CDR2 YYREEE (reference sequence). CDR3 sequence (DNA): TGTGCCAGCAGCTTGAAGTCGTCGAATTGGGGGGGCACTGAAGCTTTCTTT. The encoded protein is CASSLKSSNWGGTEAFF. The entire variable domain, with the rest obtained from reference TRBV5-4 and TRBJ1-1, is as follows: ETGVTQSPTHLIKTRGQQVTLRCSSQSGHNTVSWYQQALGQGPQFIFQYYREEENGRGNFPPRFSGLQFPNYSSELNVNALELDDSALYLCASSLKSSNWGGTEAFFGQGTRLTVV.

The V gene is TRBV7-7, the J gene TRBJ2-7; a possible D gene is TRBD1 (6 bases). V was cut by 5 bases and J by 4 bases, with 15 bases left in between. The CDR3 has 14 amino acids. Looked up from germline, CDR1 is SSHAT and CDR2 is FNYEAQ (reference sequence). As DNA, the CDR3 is TGTGCCAGCAGCCCAACTCGAGGGGGTTACGAGCAGTACTTC. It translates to CASSPTRGGYEQYF.

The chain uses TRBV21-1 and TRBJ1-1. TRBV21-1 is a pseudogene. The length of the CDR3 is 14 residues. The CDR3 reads CAPPRWTGDTEAFF. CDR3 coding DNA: TGTGCCCCCCCGCGGTGGACGGGGGACACTGAAGCTTTCTTT.

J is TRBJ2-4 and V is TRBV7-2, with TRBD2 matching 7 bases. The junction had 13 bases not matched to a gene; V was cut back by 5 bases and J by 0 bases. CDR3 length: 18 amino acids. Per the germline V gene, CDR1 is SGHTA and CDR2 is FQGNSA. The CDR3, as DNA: TGTGCCAGCAGCCATAAAAACGGGCTAGCGGTAGCCAAAAACATTCAGTACTTC. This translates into CASSHKNGLAVAKNIQYF.

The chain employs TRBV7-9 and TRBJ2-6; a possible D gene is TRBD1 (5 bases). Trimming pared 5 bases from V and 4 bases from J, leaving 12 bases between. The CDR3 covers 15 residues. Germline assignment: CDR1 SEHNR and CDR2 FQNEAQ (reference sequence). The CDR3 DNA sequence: TGTGCCAGCAGCATACAGGAACCCGGGGCCAACGTCCTGACTTTC. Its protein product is CASSIQEPGANVLTF.

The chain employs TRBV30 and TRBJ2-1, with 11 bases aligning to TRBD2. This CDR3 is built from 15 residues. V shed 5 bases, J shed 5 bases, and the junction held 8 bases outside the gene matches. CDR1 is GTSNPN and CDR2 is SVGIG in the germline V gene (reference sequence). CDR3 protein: CAWGMGLAAHNEQFF. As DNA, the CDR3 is TGTGCCTGGGGCATGGGACTAGCGGCCCACAATGAGCAGTTCTTC.

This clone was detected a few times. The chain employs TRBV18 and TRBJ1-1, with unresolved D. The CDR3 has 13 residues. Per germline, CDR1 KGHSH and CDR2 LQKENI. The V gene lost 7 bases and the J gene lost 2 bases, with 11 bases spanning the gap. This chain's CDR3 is CASLEGINTEAFF. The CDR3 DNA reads TGTGCCAGCTTGGAGGGAATTAACACTGAAGCTTTCTTT. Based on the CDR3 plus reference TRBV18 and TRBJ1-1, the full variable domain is NAGVMQNPRHLVRRRGQEARLRCSPMKGHSHVYWYRQLPEEGLKFMVYLQKENIIDESGMPKERFSAEFPKEGPSILRIQQVVRGDSAAYFCASLEGINTEAFFGQGTRLTVV.